This section outlines one TCR beta chain sequence together with its context. As yet, its antigen is unknown. After removal of 3 bases from V and 5 bases from J, the junction contained 4 bases not matched to a gene. The germline CDR1 and CDR2 sequences are KGHSH and LQKENI. The CDR3 totals 15 residues. This sample was included in a study of T cell responses to AZD1222 COVID-19 vaccine. Findings of the study overall: The donors showed a predominance of white British ancestry and of females, with possible underestimation of clonal diversity. Rises in breadth and depth of Spike-specific TCRs came after two AZD1222 doses. Only after the peak T cell response were repertoires sampled.

Using immunoSEQ multiplex PCR, the repertoire was profiled, and TCRdb retains in-frame clones only, with some absent. The table includes approximately 110,000 clones, around 96% detected once. The V call is TRBV18, the J call TRBJ1-4; TRBD1 matches at 9 bases. The TCR was taken from an adult in good health. The sequences come from peripheral blood, collected on day 0 of AZD1222 vaccination. The CDR3 loop reads CASSPDRGQNEKLFF. For the CDR3, the DNA is TGTGCCAGCTCACCGGACAGGGGACAGAATGAAAAACTGTTTTTT.